The 10 T cell receptor beta chains below were found in one sample sequenced in a study of early stage breast cancer tumors. Profiling relied on immunoSEQ multiplex PCR, and the TCRdb table lists in-frame clones only, not all of them. The data contain 25,000 to 30,000 clones, 75% to 90% of them singletons. Sequencing was done on a sample of blood. All receptors derive from a person in their 60s with breast cancer.

The V and J genes are TRBV5-1 and TRBJ2-5, with 9 bases matching TRBD1. This CDR3 has 15 amino acids. Germline V lookup: CDR1 SGHRS, CDR2 YFSETQ. J was trimmed by 3 bases and V by 3 bases; bases with no gene match: 6. The CDR3 DNA reads TGCGCCAGCAGCTGGGACAGGGCCCGAAAAGAGACCCAGTACTTC. Its translation: CASSWDRARKETQYF.

This chain connects TRBV28 to TRBJ2-1; no reliable D call. V was shortened by 6 bases and J by 10 bases, with 7 bases between the two germline ends. The germline gives CDR1 MDHEN, CDR2 SYDVKM. This CDR3 comprises 10 residues. The CDR3 is CASSLREQFF. Written as DNA, the CDR3 is TGTGCCAGCAGCCTACGAGAGCAGTTCTTC.

The CDR3 DNA is TGTGCCAGTCGGAGGGTTACCACAGATACGCAGTATTTT. Its protein is CASRRVTTDTQYF. The chain uses TRBV5-6 and TRBJ2-3; D is possibly TRBD2 (6 bases). Trimming removed 8 bases from V and 2 bases from J, with 12 bases in between. CDR1 and CDR2 (germline): SGHDT, YYEEEE. CDR3 length: 13 residues.

The chain uses TRBV4-3 and TRBJ2-3, with 8 bases matching TRBD1. J lost 0 bases, V lost 3 bases, and 5 bases had no gene match. Germline-derived CDR1 and CDR2 are LGHNA and YSLEER. The CDR3 runs to 16 residues. In nucleotides, the CDR3 is TGCGCCAGCAGCCAGACTAGGGACAGGAGCACAGATACGCAGTATTTT. This translates into CASSQTRDRSTDTQYF.

The genes are TRBV14 and TRBJ1-4; D remains unclear. Germline V gives CDR1 SGHDN, CDR2 FVKESK. This CDR3 comprises 15 residues. V lost 0 bases and J 1 base, leaving 6 bases between the germline ends. The CDR3 region is CASSQDSGTNEKLFF. CDR3 nucleotides: TGTGCCAGCAGCCAAGACAGCGGAACTAATGAAAAACTGTTTTTT. Supplemented by reference TRBV14 and TRBJ1-4, the full variable domain reads EAGVTQFPSHSVIEKGQTVTLRCDPISGHDNLYWYRRVMGKEIKFLLHFVKESKQDESGMPNNRFLAERTGGTYSTLKVQPAELEDSGVYFCASSQDSGTNEKLFFGSGTQLSVL.

The chain is built from TRBV25-1 and TRBJ2-7; TRBD2 aligns across 10 bases. CDR3 length equals 14 residues. J was trimmed by 6 bases and V by 3 bases; bases with no gene match: 5. Germline V gene sequence: CDR1 MGHDK, CDR2 SYGVNS. CDR3 nucleotide sequence: TGTGCCAGCAGTGATGATAGCGGGAGGACCGAGCAGTACTTC. Residues: CASSDDSGRTEQYF.

The J gene is TRBJ1-1, the V gene TRBV30; D perhaps matches TRBD1 (5 bases). The CDR3 spans 14 residues. With 0 bases removed from V and 1 base from J, the gap between germline ends came to 9 bases. Germline V gives CDR1 GTSNPN, CDR2 SVGIG (reference sequence). This chain's CDR3 is CAWSVTGRNTEAFF. In nucleotides, the CDR3 is TGTGCCTGGAGTGTAACAGGCAGGAACACTGAAGCTTTCTTT.

The rearrangement joins TRBV6-5 to TRBJ2-2; 8 bases align to TRBD1. The germline CDR1 and CDR2 sequences are MNHEY and SVGAGI. V lost 8 bases to trimming and J lost 4 bases; unmatched junction nucleotides: 6. The CDR3 extends over 14 amino acids. CDR3 sequence (DNA): TGTGCCAGCGCCTGGACAGGGCCCACCGGGGAGCTGTTTTTT. The encoded protein is CASAWTGPTGELFF.

The J gene is TRBJ2-1, the V gene TRBV5-4; TRBD1 is a possible D gene (5 bases). The CDR3 is 15 amino acids. The V gene's germline CDR1 is SGHNT and CDR2 YYREEE (reference sequence). The germline V and J ends were trimmed by 2 bases and 7 bases, with 16 bases remaining between them. The chain's CDR3 is CASSFGPTGANEQFF. Written as DNA, the CDR3 is TGTGCCAGCAGCTTTGGCCCAACTGGGGCGAATGAGCAGTTCTTC.

The chain uses TRBV6-6 and TRBJ2-3, with a weak D call TRBD2 (5 bases). The CDR3 has 15 residues. Germline lookup yields CDR1 MNHNY and CDR2 SVGAGI (reference sequence). Trimming shortened V by 2 bases and J by 6 bases, and 15 bases separated the two germline ends. The CDR3 is CASSYGPSLPDTQYF. The CDR3 bases are TGTGCCAGCAGTTACGGCCCTAGCTTGCCGGATACGCAGTATTTT.